These 7 T cell receptor beta chains originate from one sample sequenced in a study of blood T cell repertoires in COVID-19. Clones were sequenced by immunoSEQ multiplex PCR, and TCRdb holds only the in-frame ones, with some missing. In the table there are over 200,000 clones, about 90% of which are singletons. The sequencing sample was made of PBMCs or T cells enriched from blood (not recorded which). The receptors come from a man aged 25 to 40 who had recovered from COVID-19.

The chain has TRBV4-3 and TRBJ2-7; maybe TRBD1 (5 bases). CDR3 length equals 14 residues. Per germline, CDR1 LGHNA and CDR2 YSLEER. V lost 1 base to trimming and J lost 4 bases, with 11 bases between them. The CDR3 is CASSQGRVGYEQYF. DNA of the CDR3: TGCGCCAGCAGCCAAGGCAGGGTAGGGTACGAGCAGTACTTC.

The chain uses TRBV2 and TRBJ1-2; 7 bases align to TRBD1. Germline V gene data show CDR1 as SNHLY and CDR2 as FYNNEI. V gave up 6 bases and J gave up 7 bases; unmatched junction bases: 5. This CDR3 contains 12 residues. In DNA form, the CDR3 reads TGTGCCAGCAGCTCAGGGGGTCCTGGCTACACCTTC. Translated, it gives CASSSGGPGYTF.

The J gene is TRBJ2-3, the V gene TRBV11-3, with unresolved D. Trimming shortened V by 3 bases and J by 4 bases, and 11 bases separated the two germline ends. The CDR3 extends over 14 amino acids. The germline CDR1 and CDR2 sequences are SGHNT and YENEEA. CDR3 sequence: CASSFRAESDTQYF. CDR3 in DNA: TGTGCCAGCAGCTTCCGCGCCGAATCAGATACGCAGTATTTT.

This chain links TRBV3-1 (or the pseudogene TRBV3-2) with TRBJ2-3, with TRBD2 matching 7 bases. The germline CDR1 and CDR2 sequences are LGHDT and YNNKEL (reference sequence). The V gene end was trimmed by 0 bases and the J gene end by 0 bases; junction bases not matched to a gene: 9. CDR3 length equals 18 residues. The DNA of the CDR3 is TGTGCCAGCAGCCAAGAAACAGCTAGCGGCCTTAGCACAGATACGCAGTATTTT. Protein sequence: CASSQETASGLSTDTQYF.

The V call is TRBV13, the J call TRBJ1-4, with a weak D call TRBD1 (5 bases). Germline CDR1 reads PRHDT; CDR2 reads FYEKMQ (reference sequence). The V end lost 2 bases, the J end lost 5 bases, and 18 bases lay between the germline ends. CDR3 length: 17 amino acids. Here the CDR3 reads CASSLRTPWGPNEKLFF. The CDR3 region has the DNA TGTGCCAGCAGCTTAAGAACTCCTTGGGGCCCCAATGAAAAACTGTTTTTT.

This chain uses TRBV6-5 with TRBJ2-2; possibly TRBD2 for D (6 bases). Germline V gene sequence: CDR1 MNHEY, CDR2 SVGAGI. V gave up 7 bases and J gave up 6 bases, with 15 bases separating them. The CDR3 is 14 residues long. The CDR3 DNA is TGTGCCAGCACCACGGGGGTTGAGGCCGGGGAGCTGTTTTTT. Translating it yields CASTTGVEAGELFF.

The sample holds a few counts of this clone. V usage is TRBV9 and J usage is TRBJ1-1, with D possibly TRBD1 on 5 matching bases. Trimming removed 6 bases at V and 0 bases at J, with 12 bases between. Germline assignment: CDR1 SGDLS and CDR2 YYNGEE. This CDR3 region has 14 residues. CDR3 sequence reads: CASNRKGLNTEAFF. The CDR3 DNA is TGTGCCAGCAACCGGAAGGGGTTGAACACTGAAGCTTTCTTT.